This T cell receptor (beta chain) was recovered during a study of blood T cell repertoires in COVID-19. TCRdb's table, derived via immunoSEQ multiplex PCR, lists solely in-frame clones and lacks some. The sample has about 250,000 clones; about four fifths are singletons. The material sequenced was peripheral blood. This TCR came from a man aged 80 or over with acute or convalescent COVID-19.

DNA for the CDR3: TGTGCCAGCAGCGTAGGGCTAGCGGGAGGGCTCACAGATACGCAGTATTTT. This codes for CASSVGLAGGLTDTQYF. The chain has TRBV9 and TRBJ2-3; 12 nucleotides match TRBD2. The CDR3 contains 17 residues. Unmatched junction bases numbered 4, after V lost 0 bases and J lost 2 bases. Germline V gene lookup returns CDR1 SGDLS and CDR2 YYNGEE.